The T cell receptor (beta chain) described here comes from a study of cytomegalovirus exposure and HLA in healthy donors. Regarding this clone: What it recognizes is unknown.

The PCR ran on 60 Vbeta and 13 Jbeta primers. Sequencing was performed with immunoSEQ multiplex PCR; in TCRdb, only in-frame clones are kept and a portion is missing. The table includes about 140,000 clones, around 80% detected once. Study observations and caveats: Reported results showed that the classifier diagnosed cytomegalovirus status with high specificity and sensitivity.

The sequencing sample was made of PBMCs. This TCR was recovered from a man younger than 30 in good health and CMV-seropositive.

CDR3 protein: CASNQGPDGYTF. Here the CDR3 DNA reads TGTGCCAGCAATCAGGGTCCGGATGGCTACACCTTC. The J gene is TRBJ1-2, the V gene TRBV2, with D possibly TRBD1 on 5 matching bases. Germline lookup yields CDR1 SNHLY and CDR2 FYNNEI. CDR3 length: 12 residues. Trimming stripped 7 bases from V and 6 bases from J, with 12 bases between.